Presented here are 11 T cell receptor beta chains from one specimen sequenced in a study of control samples from healthy donors and cancer patients. Sequencing used immunoSEQ multiplex PCR; TCRdb keeps in-frame clones, though not all of them. This sample carries about 82,000 clones, around 87% of them seen once, and the ten largest clones take about a fifth. The sequencing sample was made of blood. The receptor source for this set is a man in his fifties in good health.

Note on this clone: Distinct nucleotide sequences in the sample also encode this CDR3. The chain recombines TRBV18 with TRBJ2-5; 14 positions agree with TRBD2. Per germline, CDR1 KGHSH and CDR2 LQKENI. With 4 bases clipped from V and 5 bases from J, the junction kept 6 bases outside the gene matches. The CDR3 loop spans 16 amino acids. CDR3 sequence reads: CASSRGLAGVGETQYF. The CDR3 DNA reads as TGTGCCAGCTCACGGGGACTAGCGGGAGTTGGGGAGACCCAGTACTTC.

V and J are TRBV2 and TRBJ1-4, with D unclear. Germline CDR1 and CDR2: SNHLY and FYNNEI. V was clipped by 10 bases and J by 4 bases, with 19 bases between them. The CDR3 sequence is 15 residues long. The CDR3 bases are TGTGCCACGGCAATATCACGGGAGTTTAATGAAAAACTGTTTTTT. It specifies CATAISREFNEKLFF.

CDR3 sequence reads: CASSIVAEAFF. The CDR3 DNA follows: TGTGCCAGTAGTATAGTGGCTGAAGCTTTCTTT. V usage is TRBV19 and J usage is TRBJ1-1; D uncertain. Germline CDR1 LNHDA, CDR2 SQIVND (reference sequence). Trimming left V 1 base short and J 6 bases short, with 3 bases between. This CDR3 region has 11 residues.

The J gene is TRBJ2-1, the V gene TRBV12-5, with 10 bases matching TRBD2. Germline values: CDR1 LGHNT, CDR2 FRNRAP. The CDR3 consists of 17 residues. V shed 4 bases, J shed 7 bases, and the junction held 13 bases outside the gene matches. CDR3 DNA: TGTGCTAGTGGTTCAGGATCCGGGACTAGCGTGCTTAATGAGCAGTTCTTC. This encodes CASGSGSGTSVLNEQFF.

The chain links TRBV24-1 to TRBJ1-2; no definite D call. Deletions cut 4 bases from V and 2 bases from J, with 10 bases between. The CDR3 has 14 residues. The germline gives CDR1 KGHDR, CDR2 SFDVKD. The CDR3 reads CATSDPTGNYGYTF. The CDR3 DNA reads as TGTGCCACCAGTGACCCGACGGGGAACTATGGCTACACCTTC.

The V gene is TRBV3-1 (or the pseudogene TRBV3-2), the J gene TRBJ2-3; 15 bases align to TRBD2. CDR3 size: 16 residues. Germline values: CDR1 LGHDT, CDR2 YNNKEL (reference sequence). V trimming: 4 bases; J trimming: 5 bases; junction bases outside the gene matches: 4. The chain's CDR3 is CASSPWTSGREDTQYF. For the CDR3, the DNA is TGTGCCAGCAGCCCGTGGACTAGCGGGAGGGAAGATACGCAGTATTTT.

CDR3 nucleotides: TGTGCCAGCTCCGGTCAGGGGCGGGAAAAACTGTTTTTT. Translated: CASSGQGREKLFF. The chain is built from TRBV18 and TRBJ1-4, with a weak D call TRBD1 (6 bases). Germline values: CDR1 KGHSH, CDR2 LQKENI. Trimming took 6 bases from V and 8 from J, leaving 13 bases between them. CDR3 size: 13 residues.

This CDR3 reads CAMRTSGGDEQFF. CDR3 coding DNA: TGTGCCATGAGGACTAGCGGGGGTGATGAGCAGTTCTTC. The rearrangement uses TRBV10-3 and TRBJ2-1; 13 bases fit TRBD2. V trimming: 9 bases; J trimming: 8 bases; junction bases outside the gene matches: 4. CDR1 and CDR2 from the germline V gene are ENHRY and SYGVKD. The CDR3 sequence is 13 residues long.

This chain uses TRBV18 with TRBJ1-2; 11 positions agree with TRBD1. Per the germline V gene, CDR1 is KGHSH and CDR2 is LQKENI. The length of the CDR3 is 15 residues. V trimming: 5 bases; J trimming: 4 bases; junction bases outside the gene matches: 6. The CDR3 reads CASSTGQGAVYGYTF. For the CDR3, the DNA is TGTGCCAGCTCAACTGGACAGGGGGCCGTCTATGGCTACACCTTC.

The CDR3 region is CAISAPSGGIGTQYF. In DNA, the CDR3 is TGTGCCATCAGTGCTCCTAGCGGGGGGATAGGGACCCAGTACTTC. The genes are TRBV10-3 and TRBJ2-5, with 11 positions matching TRBD2. Per germline, CDR1 ENHRY and CDR2 SYGVKD. The CDR3 sequence is 15 residues long. V lost 4 bases and J lost 7; bases outside the gene matches: 8.

J is TRBJ1-1 and V is TRBV6-2 or TRBV6-3; D not certain. V was pared by 2 bases and J by 4 bases, with 11 bases between. Per the germline V gene, CDR1 is MNHEY and CDR2 is SVGEGT. There are 14 residues in the CDR3. The CDR3 protein is CASSYDTGVTEAFF. CDR3 sequence (DNA): TGTGCCAGCAGTTACGATACCGGGGTCACTGAAGCTTTCTTT.